This T cell receptor beta chain was found in a study of blood T cell repertoires in COVID-19. Study overall: Acute-phase and convalescent COVID-19 samples originated in the United States, Italy and Spain. From T cells, B-cell-depleted T cells, or PBMCs came the material, which was cDNA or gDNA.

Authors' methods: Amplification with reference gene primers provided the estimates of nucleated cell counts. Profiling relied on immunoSEQ multiplex PCR, and the TCRdb table lists in-frame clones only, not all of them. The V and J calls and the clone size are those of that table, but D and trimming were determined from the DNA. In the table there are about 91,000 clones, more than 75% of which are singletons. V was pared by 1 base and J by 7 bases, with 9 bases of the junction left unmatched. The germline gives CDR1 MDHEN, CDR2 SYDVKM. The CDR3 loop spans 16 amino acids. Specimen: peripheral blood. The receptor was isolated from a man between 65 and 85 years old with acute or convalescent COVID-19. The chain combines TRBV28 with TRBJ2-7; 11 bases are shared with TRBD1. The CDR3: CASSLYPGGTGGEQYF. CDR3 coding DNA: TGTGCCAGCAGTTTATACCCTGGCGGGACAGGGGGGGAGCAGTACTTC.